This T cell receptor (beta chain) emerged from a study of blood T cell repertoires in COVID-19 (dated by TCRdb to the early 2020s). About the full investigation: Samples from collaborators originated in the United States, Italy and Spain and spanned both the acute and convalescent phases of COVID-19. The material from the prospective study consisted of cDNA or gDNA derived from T cells, B-cell-depleted T cells, or PBMCs. Deeply sampled blood TCRbeta repertoires from subjects exposed to, actively infected with, or recovered from COVID-19 were included in the dataset. The repertoires were made available in a free public database intended to serve as a resource for research on the immune response to SARS-CoV-2. The samples were drawn from the first 160 participants of the ongoing ImmuneRACE study and from 1,254 subjects provided by 6 global collaborators. Nearly every sample came with metadata listing a de-identified subject ID, COVID-19 status, age in years and sex. Where available, HLA class I and class II types were obtained from metadata supplied by the sample provider rather than from assay-based typing.

As to this clone: Its antigen is still unknown. Per-base qualities were not stored, and no clone one base away is much larger.

One collaborating source in Seattle enrolled patients while the patients were actively infected and followed the patients over time throughout the course of disease. Collaborating institutions collected whole blood in K2EDTA tubes following their own protocols. For TCRbeta analysis, collaborators shipped samples in one of three forms: frozen whole blood, isolated PBMCs, or DNA extracted from either of those sample types. V and J lose 7 bases and 5 bases, and a span of 8 bases separates them. Spanning cysteine to phenylalanine, the CDR3 consists of 11 amino acids. CDR3 DNA is the only sequence kept; it has 33 bases, read in frame from the first base. In the germline V gene (reference sequence), CDR1 corresponds to MNHEY and CDR2 to SMNVEV. On the study overall, not on this receptor specifically: The amount of clinical and demographic metadata varied by source and participant and was provided uncurated.

TCRbeta CDR3 regions were amplified from genomic DNA using the immunoSEQ Assay, a bias-controlled multiplex PCR. In the authors' own workflow: The number of nucleated cells in each sample was estimated by amplification of reference gene primers within the assay. To quantify the absolute abundance of each unique TCRbeta CDR3 rearrangement, sequence reads were collapsed and filtered. For each sample, productive Simpson clonality was calculated as the square root of Simpson's diversity index across productive rearrangements. TCRdb limited this immuneACCESS table to in-frame rearrangements with V and J called. A share of clones is missing; checked studies link under half to unresolved V genes, and the rest is unexplained. V and J calls and clone size are given by that table; D and trimming were obtained from the DNA. This sample is represented by about 500,000 clones; about 89% of them were singletons. The ten top clones hold about 8.2% of the sample.

The sample consisted of peripheral blood. The chain employs TRBV27 and TRBJ1-1; tentative D gene TRBD1, with 5 bases matching. This sequence was found in a woman between 45 and 65 years old with COVID-19, enrolled during active disease. The DNA sequence is given as TGTGCCAGCATCTCAGGGACTGAAGCTTTCTTT. It translates as CASISGTEAFF.